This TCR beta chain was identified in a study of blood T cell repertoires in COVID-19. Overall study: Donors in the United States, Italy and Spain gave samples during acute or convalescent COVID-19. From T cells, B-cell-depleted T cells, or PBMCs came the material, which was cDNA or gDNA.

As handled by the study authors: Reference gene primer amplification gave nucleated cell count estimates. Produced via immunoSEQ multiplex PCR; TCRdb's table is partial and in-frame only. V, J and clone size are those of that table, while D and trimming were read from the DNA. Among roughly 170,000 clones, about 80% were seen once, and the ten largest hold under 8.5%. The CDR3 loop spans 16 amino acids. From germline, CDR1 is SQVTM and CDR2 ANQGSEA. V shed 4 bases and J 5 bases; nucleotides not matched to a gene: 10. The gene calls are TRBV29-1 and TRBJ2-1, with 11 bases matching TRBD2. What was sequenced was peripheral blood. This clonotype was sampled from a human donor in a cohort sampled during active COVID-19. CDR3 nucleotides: TGCAGCGTTGGGGGAACACTAGCGGGGGTTAACAATGAGCAGTTCTTC. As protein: CSVGGTLAGVNNEQFF.